Listed below are T cell receptor beta chains from one sample, sequenced in a study of OX40 agonist ivuxolimab in advanced cancers. Assay used: immunoSEQ multiplex PCR; TCRdb lists only in-frame clones, some missing. The table records some 100,000 clones, less than 90% of them present only once. The material sequenced was CD4+ or CD8+ T cells sorted from blood, taken in a trial of the OX40 agonist ivuxolimab. These receptors originate from an adult with an advanced solid tumor such as melanoma, head and neck, liver or kidney cancer. Each CDR3 is given with its conserved first and last residue. Each record gives: J gene, clone size, V gene, D gene, CDR3 protein, CDR3 DNA. A D gene is named only where the DNA matches it firmly. Clone size is shown for a subset of rows, as once, few, many or a class of expanded clone.

>TRBJ2-1|.|TRBV6-1|.
CASSEESNEQFF
TGTGCCAGCAGTGAAGAGTCGAATGAGCAGTTCTTC
>TRBJ2-7|.|TRBV18|TRBD1
CASSPRPGQSGNYEQYF
TGTGCCAGCTCACCTCGGCCGGGACAGTCGGGAAACTACGAGCAGTACTTC
>TRBJ1-1|.|TRBV6-1|.
CATPGSLNTEAFF
TGTGCCACCCCTGGTTCGTTGAACACTGAAGCTTTCTTT
>TRBJ1-2|.|TRBV5-6|.
CASSLGRGPLNYGYTF
TGTGCCAGCAGCTTGGGCAGGGGCCCCCTAAACTATGGCTACACCTTC
>TRBJ1-2|.|TRBV19|TRBD1
CASSGQGENYGYTF
TGTGCCAGTTCTGGACAGGGAGAAAACTATGGCTACACCTTC
>TRBJ1-1|once|TRBV7-2|.
CASSLGSDTEAFF
TGTGCCAGCAGCTTAGGGTCAGACACTGAAGCTTTCTTT
>TRBJ1-6|.|TRBV5-4|.
CASSFDRQNSPLHF
TGTGCCAGCAGTTTTGACAGACAGAATTCACCCCTCCACTTT
>TRBJ2-7|.|TRBV6-5|.
CASSYSDQIAYEQYF
TGTGCCAGCAGTTACTCGGATCAGATAGCCTACGAGCAGTACTTC
>TRBJ1-2|.|TRBV19|.
CASISHSPNYGYTF
TGTGCCAGTATATCCCACAGTCCTAACTATGGCTACACCTTC
>TRBJ1-1|.|TRBV28|.
CASSLTGGRLNTEAFF
TGTGCCAGCAGTTTAACGGGCGGGCGCCTGAACACTGAAGCTTTCTTT
>TRBJ1-2|.|TRBV19|TRBD1
CASYRGGARTNYGYTF
TGTGCCAGTTACAGGGGAGGGGCCCGAACCAACTATGGCTACACCTTC